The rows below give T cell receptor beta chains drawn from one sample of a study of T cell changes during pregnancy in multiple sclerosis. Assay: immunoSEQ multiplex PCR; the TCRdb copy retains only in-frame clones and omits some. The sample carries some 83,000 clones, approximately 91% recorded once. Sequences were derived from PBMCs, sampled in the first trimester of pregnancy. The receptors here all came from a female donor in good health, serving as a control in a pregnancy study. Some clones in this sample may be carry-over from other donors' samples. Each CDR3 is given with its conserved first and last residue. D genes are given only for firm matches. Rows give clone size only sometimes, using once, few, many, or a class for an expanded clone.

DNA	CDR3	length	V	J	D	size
TGTGCCAGCAGCGTAGAGGGGACAGCCTTAGGGTACGAGCAGTACTTC	CASSVEGTALGYEQYF	16	TRBV9	TRBJ2-7	TRBD1	.
TGTGCCAGCAGCCAATACGGACAAGGACCTTTCTCTGGAAACACCATATATTTT	CASSQYGQGPFSGNTIYF	18	TRBV4-2	TRBJ1-3	.	.
TGTGCCAGCAGTACCAAAGGGGAAGGGAACAGGAACTATGGCTACACCTTC	CASSTKGEGNRNYGYTF	17	TRBV28	TRBJ1-2	.	.
TGTGCCAGCAGCTTGGCCGGAGGGGGCGAGGGGGATTCACCCCTCCACTTT	CASSLAGGGEGDSPLHF	17	TRBV5-4	TRBJ1-6	TRBD1	.
TGCGCCAGCAGCCAAACAAGGGGGCTTTCCCCGGGCTACACCTTC	CASSQTRGLSPGYTF	15	TRBV4-3	TRBJ1-2	TRBD1	.
TGTGCCAGCAGCTTGGGTGGGACAGGGGGTAGGGAGACCCAGTACTTC	CASSLGGTGGRETQYF	16	TRBV5-4	TRBJ2-5	TRBD1	.
TGTGCCAGCAGTTTCCTCGGGCCGGGACAGGGCCCCTCCGAGCAGTACTTC	CASSFLGPGQGPSEQYF	17	TRBV28	TRBJ2-7	TRBD1	.
TGTGCCAGCAGCCCAAGCGGCTTCCAAGAGACCCAGTACTTC	CASSPSGFQETQYF	14	TRBV7-9	TRBJ2-5	.	.
TGTGCCAGCAGTGAAGACAGGATCTCCTACGAGCAGTACTTC	CASSEDRISYEQYF	14	TRBV2	TRBJ2-7	.	.
TGTGCCAGCAGCTTGTGGGGGACTAGCGACTACAATGAGCAGTTCTTC	CASSLWGTSDYNEQFF	16	TRBV7-2	TRBJ2-1	TRBD2	once
TGTGCCAGCAGTTACGGGACTAGCGGGTACGAGCAGTACTTC	CASSYGTSGYEQYF	14	TRBV6-5	TRBJ2-7	TRBD2	.
TGCGCCAGCAGCTTGGCCAAACATCTCGTCAGGGGCAATCAGCCCCAGCATTTT	CASSLAKHLVRGNQPQHF	18	TRBV5-1	TRBJ1-5	.	.
TGCGCCAGCAGCTATGGACTAGCGGGGGGAACGAACACCGGGGAGCTGTTTTTT	CASSYGLAGGTNTGELFF	18	TRBV5-1	TRBJ2-2	TRBD2	.
TGTGCCACCAGCAGAGCTGGAGCGGGAGGGTACAATGAGCAGTTCTTC	CATSRAGAGGYNEQFF	16	TRBV15	TRBJ2-1	TRBD2	.
TGTGCCAGCAGGTACGGACAGGGGGACTATGGCTACACCTTC	CASRYGQGDYGYTF	14	TRBV28	TRBJ1-2	TRBD1	once
TGCGCCAGCAGCTTAATCCTCTCTGAAGCTTTCTTT	CASSLILSEAFF	12	TRBV7-9	TRBJ1-1	.	once
TGTGCCAGCAGCCCGGGACAGGGTTTCACTGAAGCTTTCTTT	CASSPGQGFTEAFF	14	TRBV14	TRBJ1-1	TRBD1	few
TGTGCCAGCTCACCACCGTCTTTGGGGTCGGGAGAGCAGTACTTC	CASSPPSLGSGEQYF	15	TRBV18	TRBJ2-7	.	.
TGTGCCAGCAGCTCGATCACGCTACTATATAATTCACCCCTCCACTTT	CASSSITLLYNSPLHF	16	TRBV7-9	TRBJ1-6	.	.
TGTGCCAGCAGCCCCGCGGCAGGGGACTACGAGCAGTACTTC	CASSPAAGDYEQYF	14	TRBV16	TRBJ2-7	.	once
TGTGCCAGCACCTTTTCTCGGAACACTGAAGCTTTCTTT	CASTFSRNTEAFF	13	TRBV11-1	TRBJ1-1	.	.
TGTGCCAGCAGCAGGCGGGGGTTAGCCCGCCAAGAGACCCAGTACTTC	CASSRRGLARQETQYF	16	TRBV7-2	TRBJ2-5	TRBD2	.
TGTGCCAGCAGCCCTTTCCCACGGGGCTACACCTTC	CASSPFPRGYTF	12	TRBV7-9	TRBJ1-2	.	.
TGTGCCACCAGCGCCCGGACAGGGAGGAACACCGGGGAGCTGTTTTTT	CATSARTGRNTGELFF	16	TRBV2	TRBJ2-2	TRBD1	.
TGTGCCAGCAGACCCCCCGACAGGGAGTATTCACCCCTCCACTTT	CASRPPDREYSPLHF	15	TRBV28	TRBJ1-6	TRBD1	.
TGTGCCAGCAGCTCACGACTAGCGGGAGGGGTCGGGGAGCTGTTTTTT	CASSSRLAGGVGELFF	16	TRBV9	TRBJ2-2	TRBD2	few
TGCGCCAGCAGCTTTAGCCTAGAAATGATAGAGACCCAGTACTTC	CASSFSLEMIETQYF	15	TRBV5-1	TRBJ2-5	.	.
TGTGCCACCAGCAGAGGGGCTAGCGGGGGCAACAATGAGCAGTTCTTC	CATSRGASGGNNEQFF	16	TRBV15	TRBJ2-1	TRBD2	.